This T cell receptor beta chain emerged from a study of Graves' ophthalmopathy and Graves' hyperthyroidism. Trimming took off 6 bases at V and 3 bases at J, with 15 bases between the two ends. This CDR3 comprises 14 residues. The germline gives CDR1 ENHRY, CDR2 SYGVKD. The diagnosis was founded upon clinical symptoms, serum thyroxine, TRAb, thyroid ultrasound and orbital computed tomography. The authors amplified TCR beta CDR3 regions, and they did so from RNA transcripts for repertoire sequencing. The library came from an HTBI-primed first-round RT-PCR and a second-round multiplex PCR. TCRdb used MiXCR to reprocess the multiplex PCR reads, holding one entry per CDR3 protein. The table includes more than 550,000 distinct CDR3 sequences, 35% to 45% detected once.

This chain uses TRBV10-3 with TRBJ2-7; D possibly corresponds to TRBD1 (7 bases). The clonotype was recovered from an adult man with Graves' ophthalmopathy. Specimen: peripheral blood. In DNA form, the CDR3 reads TGTGCCATCAGCCCAGGGGGAGGAGGCTACGAGCAGTACTTC. Residues: CAISPGGGGYEQYF.